This T cell receptor (beta chain) was identified in a study of vaccination and CD4 T cells after COVID-19 (dated by TCRdb to the early 2020s). Study-wide context: Convalescent patients had a positive SARS-CoV-2 result on nasal swab PCR, and of these patients, several had mild disease and one had severe disease. The convalescent cohort comprised six males and four females, including two Hispanic individuals, seven Caucasians, two Asians and one multiracial person. Each participant got two doses of either the Pfizer-BioNTech BNT162b2 vaccine (n=8) or the Moderna mRNA-1273 vaccine (n=2). Post-COVID blood samples from convalescent patients were collected a median of roughly 100 days after diagnosis, with a range of 35 to 161 days. Post-vaccine blood samples were collected a median of approximately 77 days after the second vaccine dose, ranging from about 14 to 241 days. Culture stimuli were overlapping spike peptide pools from SARS-CoV-2 and from the common cold coronaviruses HCoV-NL63, HCoV-OC43 and HCoV-229E. As controls, cultures received a CEFX viral epitope pool (the positive control), an HIV-1 Nef peptide pool (the negative control), or no peptide at all. In 10 COVID-19 convalescent patients and 4 infection-naive healthy vaccine recipients, researchers compared the spike-specific CD4+ TCR repertoire from before mRNA vaccination with the repertoire from after.

Library preparation used PCR. At the Johns Hopkins FTIC core, DNA from the cultured CD4+ T cells underwent TCR sequencing with the Oncomine TCR Beta short-read assay. The QIAamp micro DNA kit was used to extract genomic DNA from the cultured CD4+ T cells. The Oncomine TCR Beta libraries from cultured CD4+ T cells were pooled using unique dual indexes and then sequenced on an Illumina iSeq 100. For the original study's pipeline: Non-productive sequences were filtered out, and CDR3s that did not start with C, did not end with F or W, or were shorter than 7 amino acids were discarded. Antigen-specific clonotypes were identified with the MANAFEST web application by comparing peptide-stimulated wells with reference and other culture wells. Positive clones required FDR below 0.05, an odds ratio above 5, and productive frequency above 0.1% in at least two of three replicate wells. Clonotypes that were significantly expanded in both SARS-CoV-2 spike wells and at least one common cold coronavirus spike condition were defined as cross-reactive. Similarity between CDR3 sequences was evaluated in R version 3.6.1 using Levenshtein distances (stringdist) and unrooted phylogenetic trees (ape). TCRdb trimmed public reads at Q25 via fastp, called clones via MiXCR and kept in-frame beta chains. Rows with one shared CDR3 protein collapse into an entry with the most common genes and DNA. The V and J calls, along with clone size, are taken from TCRdb and not from the paper's own processing. Counted in this sample were about 21,000 distinct CDR3 sequences; around a quarter of them appeared once. The top ten clonotypes cover roughly 10% of the sample.

Study-wide conclusions, independent of this receptor: Of the vaccine-specific clones in convalescent patients, 304 of 307, or nearly all, reacted only to SARS-CoV-2 spike and did not cross-react with common cold coronaviruses. The median count of SARS-CoV-2-reactive clonotypes went up from roughly 21 after infection to a few dozen after vaccination, although the change was not significant. Relatively few convalescent patients were included in the study, and early timepoints after natural infection were not analyzed. In convalescent patients, a median roughly 88% of post-vaccine SARS-CoV-2-reactive clones were detected only after vaccination, suggesting vaccine-specific priming.

For this clonotype: No antigen is known for it. Qualities for individual bases were not recorded, and no much larger clone is one base off.

After removal of 4 bases from V and 4 bases from J, the junction retains 4 bases not matched to a gene. Taken from cysteine to phenylalanine, the CDR3 has 13 residues. Only the CDR3 region is kept as DNA, spanning 39 bases read in frame from base 1. As encoded in the germline V gene, CDR1 is MNHEY while CDR2 is SVGAGI. Per the publication, the treatment or condition label means: approximately nine-day PBMC culture with coronavirus spike peptide pools or control peptides (ViraFEST assay). The study used the ViraFEST assay, which expanded antigen-specific T cells with peptide pools and then identified expanded clonotypes by TCR sequencing. The convalescent patients' positive SARS-CoV-2 PCR tests fell between March and December 2020, which was before the Alpha, Beta and Delta variants emerged in the United States. Each well held more than 1.5 million PBMCs cultured in IMDM containing about 5% human AB serum and about 10 IU/ml IL-2, with around 9.7 ug/ml peptide pools added. On days 3 and 7, half of the culture medium was replaced with fresh IL-2-containing medium. CD4+ T cells were isolated after approximately 10 days of culture through negative selection using the EasySep CD4+ T cell isolation kit. PBMCs were separated from whole blood using Ficoll-Paque Plus gradient centrifugation and then either used fresh or cryopreserved at -140C. Triplicate wells were generally used for each culture condition.

The sequence was collected from a human donor with COVID-19. Sequencing was performed on cultured CD4+ T cells from blood. The chain links TRBV6-5 with TRBJ2-7, with TRBD1 identical over 7 junction bases. The sequenced DNA is TGTGCCAGCAGTTCAGACAGGGCGTACGAGCAGTACTTC. It codes for CASSSDRAYEQYF.